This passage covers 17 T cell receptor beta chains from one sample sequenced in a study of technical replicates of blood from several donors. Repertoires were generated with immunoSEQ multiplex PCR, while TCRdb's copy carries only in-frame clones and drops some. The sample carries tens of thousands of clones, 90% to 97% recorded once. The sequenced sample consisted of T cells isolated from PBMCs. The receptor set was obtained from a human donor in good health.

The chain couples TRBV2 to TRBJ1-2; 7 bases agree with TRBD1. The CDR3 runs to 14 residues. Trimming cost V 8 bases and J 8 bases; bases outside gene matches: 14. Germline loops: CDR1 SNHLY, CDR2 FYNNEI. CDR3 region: CASLGQPYGQGYTF. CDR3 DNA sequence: TGTGCCAGCTTGGGACAGCCGTACGGTCAGGGCTACACCTTC.

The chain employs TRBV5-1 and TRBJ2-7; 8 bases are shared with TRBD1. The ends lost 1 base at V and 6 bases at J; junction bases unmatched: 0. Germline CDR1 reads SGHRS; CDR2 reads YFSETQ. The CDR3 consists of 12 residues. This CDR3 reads CASSLTGGEQYF. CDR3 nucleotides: TGCGCCAGCAGCTTGACAGGGGGCGAGCAGTACTTC.

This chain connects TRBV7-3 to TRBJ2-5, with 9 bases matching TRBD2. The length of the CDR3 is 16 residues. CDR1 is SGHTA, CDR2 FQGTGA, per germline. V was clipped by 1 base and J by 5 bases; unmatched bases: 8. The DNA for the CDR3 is TGTGCCAGCAGCTTAATATTGTTAGCGGGAGTGGAGACCCAGTACTTC. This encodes CASSLILLAGVETQYF.

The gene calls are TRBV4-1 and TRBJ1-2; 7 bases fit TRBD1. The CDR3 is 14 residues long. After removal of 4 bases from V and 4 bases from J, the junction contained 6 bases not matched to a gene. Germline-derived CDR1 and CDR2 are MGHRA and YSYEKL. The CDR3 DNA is TGCGCCAGCAGCCTTGGGACAGACACCTATGGCTACACCTTC. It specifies CASSLGTDTYGYTF.

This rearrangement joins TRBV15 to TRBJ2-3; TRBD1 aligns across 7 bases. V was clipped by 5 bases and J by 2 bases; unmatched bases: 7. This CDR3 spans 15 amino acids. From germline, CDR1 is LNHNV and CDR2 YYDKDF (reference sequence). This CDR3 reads CATSLRGPPTDTQYF. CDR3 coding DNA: TGTGCCACCAGCTTAAGGGGGCCTCCCACAGATACGCAGTATTTT.

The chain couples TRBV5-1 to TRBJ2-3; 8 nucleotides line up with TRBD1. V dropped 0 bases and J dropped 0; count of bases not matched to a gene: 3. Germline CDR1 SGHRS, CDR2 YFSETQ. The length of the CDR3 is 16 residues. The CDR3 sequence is CASSLEGQVSTDTQYF. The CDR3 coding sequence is TGCGCCAGCAGCTTGGAGGGACAGGTCAGCACAGATACGCAGTATTTT.

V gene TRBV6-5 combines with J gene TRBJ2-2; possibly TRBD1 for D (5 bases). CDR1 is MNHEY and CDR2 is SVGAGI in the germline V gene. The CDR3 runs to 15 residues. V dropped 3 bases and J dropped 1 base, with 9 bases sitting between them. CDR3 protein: CASSYSQGNTGELFF. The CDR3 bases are TGTGCCAGCAGTTATAGTCAGGGGAACACCGGGGAGCTGTTTTTT.

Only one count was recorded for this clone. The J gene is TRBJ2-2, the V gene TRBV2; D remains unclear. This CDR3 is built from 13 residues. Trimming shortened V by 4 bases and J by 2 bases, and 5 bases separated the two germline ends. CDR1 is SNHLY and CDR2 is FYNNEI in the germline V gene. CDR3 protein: CASSGLNTGELFF. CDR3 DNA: TGTGCCAGCAGTGGGCTTAACACCGGGGAGCTGTTTTTT. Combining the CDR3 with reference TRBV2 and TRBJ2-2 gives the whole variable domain EPEVTQTPSHQVTQMGQEVILRCVPISNHLYFYWYRQILGQKVEFLVSFYNNEISEKSEIFDDQFSVERPDGSNFTLKIRSTKLEDSAMYFCASSGLNTGELFFGEGSRLTVL.

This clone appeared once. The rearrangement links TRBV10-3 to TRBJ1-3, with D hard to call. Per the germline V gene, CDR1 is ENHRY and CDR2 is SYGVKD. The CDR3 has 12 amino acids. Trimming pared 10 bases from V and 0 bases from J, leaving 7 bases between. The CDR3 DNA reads TGTGCCACCGAGCACTCTGGAAACACCATATATTTT. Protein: CATEHSGNTIYF.

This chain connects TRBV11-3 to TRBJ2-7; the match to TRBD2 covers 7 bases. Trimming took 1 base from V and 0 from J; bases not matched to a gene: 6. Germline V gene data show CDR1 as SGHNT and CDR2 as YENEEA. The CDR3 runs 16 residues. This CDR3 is CASSLVSGGSSYEQYF. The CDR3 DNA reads TGTGCCAGCAGCTTAGTCTCGGGCGGGAGCTCCTACGAGCAGTACTTC.

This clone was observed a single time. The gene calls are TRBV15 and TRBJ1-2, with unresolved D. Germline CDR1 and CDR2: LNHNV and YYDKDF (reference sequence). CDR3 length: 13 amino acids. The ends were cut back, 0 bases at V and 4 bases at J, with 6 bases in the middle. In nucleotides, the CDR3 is TGTGCCACCAGCAGAGATCAGCGCTATGGCTACACCTTC. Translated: CATSRDQRYGYTF. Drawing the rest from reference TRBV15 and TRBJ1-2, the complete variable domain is DAMVIQNPRYQVTQFGKPVTLSCSQTLNHNVMYWYQQKSSQAPKLLFHYYDKDFNNEADTPDNFQSRRPNTSFCFLDIRSPGLGDTAMYLCATSRDQRYGYTFGSGTRLTVV.

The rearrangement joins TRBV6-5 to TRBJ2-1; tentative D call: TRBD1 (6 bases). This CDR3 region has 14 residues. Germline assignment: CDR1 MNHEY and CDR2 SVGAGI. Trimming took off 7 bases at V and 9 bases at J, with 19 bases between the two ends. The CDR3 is CASIGGLGVGEQFF. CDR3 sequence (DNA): TGTGCCAGCATAGGGGGTTTAGGAGTTGGTGAGCAGTTCTTC.

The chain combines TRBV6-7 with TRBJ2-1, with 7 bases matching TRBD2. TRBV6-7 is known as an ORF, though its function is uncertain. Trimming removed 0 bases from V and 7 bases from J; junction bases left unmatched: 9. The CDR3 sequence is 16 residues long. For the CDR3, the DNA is TGTGCCAGCAGTTACTCCTGGGAGGGCCCTCTAAATGAGCAGTTCTTC. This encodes CASSYSWEGPLNEQFF.

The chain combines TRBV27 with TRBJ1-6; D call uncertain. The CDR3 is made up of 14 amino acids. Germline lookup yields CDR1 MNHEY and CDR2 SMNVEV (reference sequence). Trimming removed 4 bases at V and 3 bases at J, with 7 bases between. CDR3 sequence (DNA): TGTGCCAGCAGTTCCTATGACTATAATTCACCCCTCCACTTT. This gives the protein CASSSYDYNSPLHF.

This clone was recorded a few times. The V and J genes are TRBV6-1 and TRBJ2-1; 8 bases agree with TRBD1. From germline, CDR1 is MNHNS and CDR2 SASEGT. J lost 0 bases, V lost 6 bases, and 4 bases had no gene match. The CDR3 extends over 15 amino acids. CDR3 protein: CASSRDRSSYNEQFF. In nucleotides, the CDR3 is TGTGCCAGCAGCCGGGACAGGAGCTCCTACAATGAGCAGTTCTTC.

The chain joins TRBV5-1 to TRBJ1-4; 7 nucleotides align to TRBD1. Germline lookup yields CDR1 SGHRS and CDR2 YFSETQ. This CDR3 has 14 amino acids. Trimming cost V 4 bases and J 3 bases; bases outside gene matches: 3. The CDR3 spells CASSTGQPNEKLFF. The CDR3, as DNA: TGCGCCAGCAGCACGGGACAGCCTAATGAAAAACTGTTTTTT. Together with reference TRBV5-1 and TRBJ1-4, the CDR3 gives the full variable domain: KAGVTQTPRYLIKTRGQQVTLSCSPISGHRSVSWYQQTPGQGLQFLFEYFSETQRNKGNFPGRFSGRQFSNSRSEMNVSTLELGDSALYLCASSTGQPNEKLFFGSGTQLSVL.

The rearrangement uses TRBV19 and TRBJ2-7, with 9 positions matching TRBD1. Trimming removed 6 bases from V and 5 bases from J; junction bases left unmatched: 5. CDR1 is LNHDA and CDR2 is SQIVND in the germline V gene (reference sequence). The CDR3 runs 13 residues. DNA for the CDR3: TGTGCCAGTAGGGGACAGGGCATGAACGAGCAGTACTTC. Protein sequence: CASRGQGMNEQYF.